A single sample gave rise to the 32 T cell receptor beta chains below, sequenced in a study of OX40 agonist ivuxolimab in advanced cancers. Produced via immunoSEQ multiplex PCR; TCRdb's table is partial and in-frame only. Of more than 15,000 clones listed, roughly four fifths were seen once; the top ten hold around 3.3%. The sequencing here drew on CD4+ or CD8+ T cells sorted from blood, taken in a trial of the OX40 agonist ivuxolimab. These receptors all stem from an adult with an advanced solid tumor such as melanoma, head and neck, liver or kidney cancer.

CDR3 DNA: TGTGCCAGCAGTTTTGTAGGACAGGGGGCAACAGATACGCAGTATTTT. Translated, it gives CASSFVGQGATDTQYF. V usage is TRBV28 and J usage is TRBJ2-3; 11 nucleotides agree with TRBD1. With V trimmed by 3 bases and J by 3 bases, 5 bases remained unmatched. The CDR3 covers 16 residues. Looked up from germline, CDR1 is MDHEN and CDR2 is SYDVKM. The full variable domain, its missing parts supplied by reference TRBV28 and TRBJ2-3, is DVKVTQSSRYLVKRTGEKVFLECVQDMDHENMFWYRQDPGLGLRLIYFSYDVKMKEKGDIPEGYSVSREKKERFSLILESASTNQTSMYLCASSFVGQGATDTQYFGPGTRLTVL.

The chain couples TRBV18 to TRBJ2-2; maybe TRBD1 (6 bases). This CDR3 contains 17 residues. Germline CDR1 KGHSH, CDR2 LQKENI. The V gene lost 1 base and the J gene lost 0 bases, with 12 bases spanning the gap. This chain's CDR3 is CASSPRGHQSNTGELFF. CDR3 coding DNA: TGTGCCAGCTCACCACGGGGACACCAGTCGAACACCGGGGAGCTGTTTTTT. The full variable domain, in which reference TRBV18 and TRBJ2-2 provide the parts outside the CDR3, is NAGVMQNPRHLVRRRGQEARLRCSPMKGHSHVYWYRQLPEEGLKFMVYLQKENIIDESGMPKERFSAEFPKEGPSILRIQQVVRGDSAAYFCASSPRGHQSNTGELFFGEGSRLTVL.

V and J are TRBV18 and TRBJ2-5; D uncertain. Trimming pared 2 bases from V and 1 base from J, leaving 11 bases between. The length of the CDR3 is 15 residues. CDR1 and CDR2 from the germline V gene are KGHSH and LQKENI. The CDR3 is CASSPIRGPQETQYF. In nucleotides, the CDR3 is TGTGCCAGCTCACCAATCCGAGGACCCCAAGAGACCCAGTACTTC.

The rearrangement links TRBV2 to TRBJ2-1; D is possibly TRBD1 (6 bases). The CDR3 spans 14 residues. V gave up 6 bases and J gave up 8 bases, with 17 bases separating them. Germline V gene sequence: CDR1 SNHLY, CDR2 FYNNEI. CDR3 nucleotide sequence: TGTGCCAGCAGCGCCCTACTCCCAGGGGATGAGCAGTTCTTC. Protein product: CASSALLPGDEQFF. Drawing the rest from reference TRBV2 and TRBJ2-1, the complete variable domain is EPEVTQTPSHQVTQMGQEVILRCVPISNHLYFYWYRQILGQKVEFLVSFYNNEISEKSEIFDDQFSVERPDGSNFTLKIRSTKLEDSAMYFCASSALLPGDEQFFGPGTRLTVL.

V is TRBV5-4 and J is TRBJ1-6; 7 bases are shared with TRBD1. The CDR3 contains 15 residues. The ends lost 4 bases at V and 7 bases at J; junction bases unmatched: 8. Germline CDR1 reads SGHNT; CDR2 reads YYREEE (reference sequence). CDR3 amino acids: CASSIGTALNSPLHF. CDR3 nucleotides: TGTGCCAGCAGCATCGGGACAGCCCTAAATTCACCCCTCCACTTT.

The V call is TRBV5-1, the J call TRBJ2-1; either TRBD1 or TRBD2 may supply D (5 bases each). This CDR3 spans 17 amino acids. Trimming left V 4 bases short and J 8 bases short, with 25 bases between. Germline V lookup: CDR1 SGHRS, CDR2 YFSETQ. This chain's CDR3 is CASSPLKREGPLDEQFF. The CDR3 DNA reads TGCGCCAGCAGCCCCTTAAAGCGAGAGGGGCCCCTCGATGAGCAGTTCTTC.

The rearrangement links TRBV7-8 to TRBJ1-2, with 8 bases lining up with TRBD1. The germline V gene encodes CDR1 SGHVS and CDR2 FQNEAQ. The CDR3 totals 17 residues. V shed 5 bases, J shed 4 bases, and the junction held 15 bases outside the gene matches. CDR3 amino acids: CASSTAPRGRPGYGYTF. For the CDR3, the DNA is TGTGCCAGCAGCACCGCCCCCAGGGGGCGACCGGGCTATGGCTACACCTTC.

This clone has only a few counts. The genes are TRBV5-6 and TRBJ1-1; D not resolved. This CDR3 is built from 12 residues. Germline CDR1 is SGHDT and CDR2 is YYEEEE. Trimming removed 1 base from V and 1 base from J, with 2 bases in between. The CDR3, as DNA: TGTGCCAGCAGCTTGCGGAACACTGAAGCTTTCTTT. It is translated as CASSLRNTEAFF.

The chain links TRBV11-2 to TRBJ2-1; D may match TRBD1 or TRBD2 (5 bases each). Per germline, CDR1 SGHAT and CDR2 FQNNGV. The CDR3 totals 14 residues. The V end lost 4 bases, the J end lost 10 bases, and 17 bases lay between the germline ends. As DNA, the CDR3 is TGTGCCAGCAGCTCACAGGTCCCCCGGGACGAGCAGTTCTTC. It encodes CASSSQVPRDEQFF.

The chain links TRBV18 to TRBJ1-1; 7 bases line up with TRBD1. Unmatched junction bases numbered 6, after V lost 1 base and J lost 7 bases. From germline, CDR1 is KGHSH and CDR2 LQKENI. CDR3 length: 14 residues. CDR3 in amino acids: CASSPLDRSLEAFF. The CDR3 DNA is TGTGCCAGCTCACCACTGGACAGGTCTCTTGAAGCTTTCTTT.

The rearrangement links TRBV5-1 to TRBJ1-5, with D possibly being TRBD1 (5 bases). Trimming cost V 2 bases and J 2 bases, with 14 bases left between them. Looked up from germline, CDR1 is SGHRS and CDR2 is YFSETQ. This CDR3 contains 16 residues. DNA of the CDR3: TGCGCCAGCAGCTTAGGACGTCCGGGGGGCAATCAGCCCCAGCATTTT. Its protein product is CASSLGRPGGNQPQHF.

The V and J genes are TRBV19 and TRBJ1-2; weak D call: TRBD1 (5 bases). V lost 7 bases to trimming and J lost 2 bases, with 11 bases between them. This CDR3 is 13 amino acids long. The germline gives CDR1 LNHDA, CDR2 SQIVND (reference sequence). Written as DNA, the CDR3 is TGTGCCAGTAAACGGGGGGGGAACTATGGCTACACCTTC. This translates into CASKRGGNYGYTF.

This clone was seen only a few times. This chain joins TRBV5-1 and TRBJ1-5; D gene ambiguous. The CDR3 length is 15 residues. V lost 0 bases, J lost 4 bases, and 11 bases lay in between. Germline CDR1 SGHRS, CDR2 YFSETQ. The CDR3 region has the DNA TGCGCCAGCAGCTTGGACGGGATACCGAATCAGCCCCAGCATTTT. Protein: CASSLDGIPNQPQHF.

V gene TRBV19 combines with J gene TRBJ2-2, with TRBD1 identical over 12 bases. This CDR3 region has 17 residues. Germline V lookup: CDR1 LNHDA, CDR2 SQIVND (reference sequence). After removal of 3 bases from V and 4 bases from J, the junction contained 6 bases not matched to a gene. CDR3 amino acids: CASSMGQGAPGTGELFF. CDR3 coding DNA: TGTGCCAGTAGTATGGGACAGGGGGCGCCGGGCACCGGGGAGCTGTTTTTT.

This chain joins TRBV5-1 and TRBJ2-1; TRBD2 matches 8 bases. The germline V gene encodes CDR1 SGHRS and CDR2 YFSETQ. The CDR3 spans 14 residues. The V and J ends lost 4 bases and 1 base, in that order; junction bases with no gene match: 1. The CDR3 spells CASSREGSYNEQFF. Written as DNA, the CDR3 is TGCGCCAGCAGCCGGGAGGGGTCCTACAATGAGCAGTTCTTC.

This clone was seen just once. The J gene is TRBJ1-2, the V gene TRBV5-1; 8 bases map to TRBD1. J lost 3 bases, V lost 4 bases, and 2 bases had no gene match. Per germline, CDR1 SGHRS and CDR2 YFSETQ. The CDR3 length is 13 residues. The CDR3 region is CASSPDRDYGYTF. The CDR3 region has the DNA TGCGCCAGCAGCCCGGACAGGGACTATGGCTACACCTTC. Full variable domain (outside the CDR3, taken from reference TRBV5-1 and TRBJ1-2): KAGVTQTPRYLIKTRGQQVTLSCSPISGHRSVSWYQQTPGQGLQFLFEYFSETQRNKGNFPGRFSGRQFSNSRSEMNVSTLELGDSALYLCASSPDRDYGYTFGSGTRLTVV.

This rearrangement joins TRBV18 to TRBJ1-5; possible D gene TRBD1, 6 bases. This CDR3 has 16 amino acids. Trimming pared 2 bases from V and 2 bases from J, leaving 13 bases between. In germline, CDR1 is KGHSH, CDR2 LQKENI. The CDR3 here is CASSPSGTSGNQPQHF. The DNA of the CDR3 is TGTGCCAGCTCACCATCCGGGACAAGTGGCAATCAGCCCCAGCATTTT.

This rearrangement joins TRBV5-1 to TRBJ1-1; D is possibly TRBD1 (6 bases). CDR1 is SGHRS and CDR2 is YFSETQ in the germline V gene. V was pared by 3 bases and J by 6 bases, with 15 bases between. The CDR3 has 14 residues. This chain's CDR3 is CASSSGEGGAEAFF. The CDR3 DNA is TGCGCCAGCAGCTCCGGCGAGGGGGGAGCTGAAGCTTTCTTT. Full variable domain (outside the CDR3, taken from reference TRBV5-1 and TRBJ1-1): KAGVTQTPRYLIKTRGQQVTLSCSPISGHRSVSWYQQTPGQGLQFLFEYFSETQRNKGNFPGRFSGRQFSNSRSEMNVSTLELGDSALYLCASSSGEGGAEAFFGQGTRLTVV.

CDR3 in DNA: TGTGCCAGCTCACCATCCCGGGGTACCGGGGAGCTGTTTTTT. Protein product: CASSPSRGTGELFF. The chain has TRBV18 and TRBJ2-2; the D gene is possibly TRBD2 (5 bases). The CDR3 contains 14 residues. V lost 2 bases, J lost 5 bases, and 9 bases lay in between. CDR1 and CDR2 (germline): KGHSH, LQKENI.

The chain uses TRBV7-6 and TRBJ1-3; tentative D call: TRBD1 (6 bases). The CDR3 has 14 residues. Germline V gene data show CDR1 as SGHVS and CDR2 as FNYEAQ. With 2 bases removed from V and 4 bases from J, the gap between germline ends came to 9 bases. CDR3 amino acids: CASSLSGAGNTIYF. For the CDR3, the DNA is TGTGCCAGCAGCTTATCGGGGGCAGGAAACACCATATATTTT.

This clone has a handful of counts. The rearrangement uses TRBV7-2 and TRBJ1-2; tentatively, D is TRBD1 (5 bases). CDR1 and CDR2 from the germline V gene are SGHTA and FQGNSA. There are 14 residues in the CDR3. V gave up 5 bases and J gave up 2 bases, with 12 bases separating them. The CDR3 is CASSPSRQNYGYTF. The DNA for the CDR3 is TGTGCCAGCAGCCCTAGTAGACAGAACTATGGCTACACCTTC.

The chain recombines TRBV7-9 with TRBJ2-3; 9 bases match TRBD1. This CDR3 spans 15 amino acids. From germline, CDR1 is SEHNR and CDR2 FQNEAQ (reference sequence). Trimming at V came to 4 bases and at J to 1 base, leaving 3 bases not matched to a gene. CDR3 bases: TGTGCCAGCAGCTCACAGGGGGCTCGCACAGATACGCAGTATTTT. This sequence encodes CASSSQGARTDTQYF.

The rearrangement uses TRBV27 and TRBJ1-5, with 8 bases matching TRBD1. The CDR3 has 18 residues. V gave up 6 bases and J gave up 2 bases; unmatched junction bases: 15. In germline, CDR1 is MNHEY, CDR2 SMNVEV (reference sequence). The CDR3 sequence: CASSTGTGPWSGNQPQHF. DNA of the CDR3: TGTGCCAGCAGCACCGGGACAGGTCCATGGTCAGGCAATCAGCCCCAGCATTTT.

This chain uses TRBV4-1 with TRBJ2-1; the match to TRBD2 covers 8 bases. The CDR3 loop spans 15 amino acids. In germline, CDR1 is MGHRA, CDR2 YSYEKL. V shed 3 bases, J shed 3 bases, and the junction held 4 bases outside the gene matches. The CDR3 here is CASSQGLGYYNEQFF. The CDR3 coding sequence is TGCGCCAGCAGCCAGGGACTAGGGTACTACAATGAGCAGTTCTTC.

This chain connects TRBV7-6 to TRBJ1-1; D call uncertain. Trimming cost V 4 bases and J 1 base, with 10 bases left between them. CDR3 length equals 14 residues. Germline values: CDR1 SGHVS, CDR2 FNYEAQ. CDR3: CASSSLLGNTEAFF. CDR3 bases: TGTGCCAGCAGCTCCCTCCTCGGGAACACTGAAGCTTTCTTT. The variable domain in full, completed from reference TRBV7-6 and TRBJ1-1, reads GAGVSQSPRYKVTKRGQDVALRCDPISGHVSLYWYRQALGQGPEFLTYFNYEAQQDKSGLPNDRFSAERPEGSISTLTIQRTEQRDSAMYRCASSSLLGNTEAFFGQGTRLTVV.

The chain combines TRBV14 with TRBJ1-6; D ambiguous. The CDR3 covers 13 residues. Deletions cut 4 bases from V and 10 bases from J, with 11 bases between. Germline lookup yields CDR1 SGHDN and CDR2 FVKESK. The CDR3, as DNA: TGTGCCAGCAGCCCCCAATTCGCATCACCCCTCCACTTT. Protein: CASSPQFASPLHF. Full variable domain (outside the CDR3, taken from reference TRBV14 and TRBJ1-6): EAGVTQFPSHSVIEKGQTVTLRCDPISGHDNLYWYRRVMGKEIKFLLHFVKESKQDESGMPNNRFLAERTGGTYSTLKVQPAELEDSGVYFCASSPQFASPLHFGNGTRLTVT.

This clone was recorded once. This chain connects TRBV7-9 to TRBJ1-3; D is ambiguous. The CDR3 consists of 15 residues. Trimming cost V 2 bases and J 0 bases, with 8 bases left between them. CDR1 and CDR2 (germline): SEHNR, FQNEAQ (reference sequence). The CDR3 region is CASSLWPDSGNTIYF. The CDR3 nucleotides are TGTGCCAGCAGCTTATGGCCGGACTCTGGAAACACCATATATTTT.

J is TRBJ1-1 and V is TRBV15; no clear D gene. V was shortened by 0 bases and J by 0 bases, with 11 bases between the two germline ends. Germline values: CDR1 LNHNV, CDR2 YYDKDF (reference sequence). The CDR3 has 16 amino acids. The CDR3 coding sequence is TGTGCCACCAGCAGAGATCTAAACACAATGAACACTGAAGCTTTCTTT. Translating gives CATSRDLNTMNTEAFF.

The V and J genes are TRBV19 and TRBJ1-2; D remains unclear. Germline V gene sequence: CDR1 LNHDA, CDR2 SQIVND (reference sequence). The CDR3 totals 14 residues. Deletions cut 0 bases from V and 0 bases from J, with 5 bases between. Here the CDR3 DNA reads TGTGCCAGTAGTATAGATCCAACTAACTATGGCTACACCTTC. This translates into CASSIDPTNYGYTF. Full variable domain (rest looked up from reference TRBV19 and TRBJ1-2): DGGITQSPKYLFRKEGQNVTLSCEQNLNHDAMYWYRQDPGQGLRLIYYSQIVNDFQKGDIAEGYSVSREKKESFPLTVTSAQKNPTAFYLCASSIDPTNYGYTFGSGTRLTVV.

V gene TRBV10-3 combines with J gene TRBJ2-7; 11 nucleotides match TRBD2. CDR3 length equals 16 residues. V gave up 0 bases and J gave up 3 bases; unmatched junction bases: 4. Germline assignment: CDR1 ENHRY and CDR2 SYGVKD. The DNA for the CDR3 is TGTGCCATCAGTGAGTCCCCTAGCGGGAGGAGCTACGAGCAGTACTTC. It yields the protein CAISESPSGRSYEQYF.

This clone was counted a few times. The chain joins TRBV10-1 to TRBJ1-1; D is perhaps TRBD1 (6 bases). Germline loops: CDR1 WNHNN, CDR2 SYGVQD (reference sequence). The CDR3 runs 13 residues. Trimming removed 5 bases at V and 2 bases at J, with 9 bases between. DNA for the CDR3: TGCGCCAGCAGTAGGGGGGCTAACACTGAAGCTTTCTTT. Its protein is CASSRGANTEAFF.

The V gene is TRBV7-6, the J gene TRBJ2-1; 7 bases map to TRBD2. V gave up 1 base and J gave up 6 bases; unmatched junction bases: 6. This CDR3 has 15 residues. Per germline, CDR1 SGHVS and CDR2 FNYEAQ. CDR3: CASSLELARFNEQFF. The CDR3 DNA follows: TGTGCCAGCAGCTTAGAACTAGCGCGCTTCAATGAGCAGTTCTTC.